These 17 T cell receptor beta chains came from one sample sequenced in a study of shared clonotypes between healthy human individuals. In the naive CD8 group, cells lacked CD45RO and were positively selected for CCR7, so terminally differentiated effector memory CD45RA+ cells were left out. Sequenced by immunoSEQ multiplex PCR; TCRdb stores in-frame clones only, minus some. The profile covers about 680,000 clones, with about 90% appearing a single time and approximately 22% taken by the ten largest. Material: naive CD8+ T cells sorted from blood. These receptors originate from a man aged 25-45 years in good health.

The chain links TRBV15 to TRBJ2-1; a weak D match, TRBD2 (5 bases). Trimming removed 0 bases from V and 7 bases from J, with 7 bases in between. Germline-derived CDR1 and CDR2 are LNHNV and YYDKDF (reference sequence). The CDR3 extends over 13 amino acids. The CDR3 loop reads CATSRDGENEQFF. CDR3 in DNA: TGTGCCACCAGCAGAGACGGGGAGAATGAGCAGTTCTTC. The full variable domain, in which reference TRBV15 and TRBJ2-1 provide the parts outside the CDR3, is DAMVIQNPRYQVTQFGKPVTLSCSQTLNHNVMYWYQQKSSQAPKLLFHYYDKDFNNEADTPDNFQSRRPNTSFCFLDIRSPGLGDTAMYLCATSRDGENEQFFGPGTRLTVL.

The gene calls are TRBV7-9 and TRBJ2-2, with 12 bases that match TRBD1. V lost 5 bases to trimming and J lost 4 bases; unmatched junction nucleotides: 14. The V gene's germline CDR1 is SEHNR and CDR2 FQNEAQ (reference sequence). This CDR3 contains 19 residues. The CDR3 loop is CASSAPGTGGFFGTGELFF. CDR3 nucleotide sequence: TGTGCCAGCAGCGCCCCCGGGACAGGGGGCTTCTTCGGCACCGGGGAGCTGTTTTTT.

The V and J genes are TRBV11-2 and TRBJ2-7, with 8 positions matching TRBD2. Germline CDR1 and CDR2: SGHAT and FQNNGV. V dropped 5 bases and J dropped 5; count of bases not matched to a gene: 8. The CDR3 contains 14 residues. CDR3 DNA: TGTGCCAGCAGCCCAACCGGGACTAGGGACGAGCAGTACTTC. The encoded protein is CASSPTGTRDEQYF.

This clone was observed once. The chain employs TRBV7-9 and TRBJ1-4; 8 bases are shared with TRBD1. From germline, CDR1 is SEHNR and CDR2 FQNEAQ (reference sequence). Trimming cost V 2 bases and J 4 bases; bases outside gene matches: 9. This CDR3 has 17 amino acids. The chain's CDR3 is CASSLLPGGIVNEKLFF. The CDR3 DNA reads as TGTGCCAGCAGCTTACTTCCAGGGGGCATAGTTAATGAAAAACTGTTTTTT.

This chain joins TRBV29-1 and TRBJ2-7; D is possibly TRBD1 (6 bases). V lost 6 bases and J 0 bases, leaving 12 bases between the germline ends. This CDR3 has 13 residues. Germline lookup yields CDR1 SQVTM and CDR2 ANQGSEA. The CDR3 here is CSVTGSSSYEQYF. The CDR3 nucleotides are TGCAGCGTGACAGGTTCAAGCTCCTACGAGCAGTACTTC.

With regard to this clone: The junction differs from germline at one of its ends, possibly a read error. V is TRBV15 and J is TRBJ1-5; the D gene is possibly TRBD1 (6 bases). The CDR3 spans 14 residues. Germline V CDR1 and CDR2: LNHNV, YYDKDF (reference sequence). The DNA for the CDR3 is TGTGCCACCGGCAGGGGATGGGACAATCAGCCCCAGCATTTT. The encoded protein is CATGRGWDNQPQHF. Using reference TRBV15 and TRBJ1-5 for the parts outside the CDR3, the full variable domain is DAMVIQNPRYQVTQFGKPVTLSCSQTLNHNVMYWYQQKSSQAPKLLFHYYDKDFNNEADTPDNFQSRRPNTSFCFLDIRSPGLGDTAMYLCATGRGWDNQPQHFGDGTRLSIL.

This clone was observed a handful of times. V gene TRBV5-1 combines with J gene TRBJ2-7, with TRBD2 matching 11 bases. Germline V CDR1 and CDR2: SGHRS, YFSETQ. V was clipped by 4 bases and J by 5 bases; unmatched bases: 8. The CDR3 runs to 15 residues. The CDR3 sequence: CASSPSGTSGDEQYF. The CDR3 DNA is TGCGCCAGCAGCCCTTCCGGGACTAGCGGCGACGAGCAGTACTTC.

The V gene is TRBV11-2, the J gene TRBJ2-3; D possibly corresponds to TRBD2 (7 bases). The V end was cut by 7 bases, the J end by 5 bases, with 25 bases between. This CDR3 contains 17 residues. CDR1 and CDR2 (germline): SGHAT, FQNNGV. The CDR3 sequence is CASNSPLGGGGVDTQYF. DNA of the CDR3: TGTGCCAGCAACTCCCCTCTGGGGGGAGGGGGGGTAGATACGCAGTATTTT.

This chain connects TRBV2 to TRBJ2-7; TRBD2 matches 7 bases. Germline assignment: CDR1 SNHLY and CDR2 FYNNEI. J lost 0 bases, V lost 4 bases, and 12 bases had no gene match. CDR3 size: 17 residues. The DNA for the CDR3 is TGTGCCAGCAGTGTTCTGGGAGGGCAGGTCTTCTCCTACGAGCAGTACTTC. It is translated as CASSVLGGQVFSYEQYF.

The CDR3 DNA reads as TGTGCCAGCAGCAAAGGGGCGATCTACGAGCAGTACTTC. Translated: CASSKGAIYEQYF. This chain joins TRBV21-1 and TRBJ2-7; the table's TRBD1 call for D was not verified on the DNA. TRBV21-1 is reported as a pseudogene. CDR3 length: 13 amino acids.

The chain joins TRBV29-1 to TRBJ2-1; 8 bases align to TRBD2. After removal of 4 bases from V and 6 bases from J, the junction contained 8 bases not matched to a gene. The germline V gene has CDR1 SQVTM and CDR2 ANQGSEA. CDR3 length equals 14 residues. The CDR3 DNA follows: TGCAGCGTTGTGGTCGTCGGGACTAGCAATGAGCAGTTCTTC. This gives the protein CSVVVVGTSNEQFF.

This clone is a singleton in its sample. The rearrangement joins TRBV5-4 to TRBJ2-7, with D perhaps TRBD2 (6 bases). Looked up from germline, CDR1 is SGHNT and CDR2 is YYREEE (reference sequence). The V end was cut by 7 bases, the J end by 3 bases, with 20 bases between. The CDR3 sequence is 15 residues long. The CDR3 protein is CASSIGVAGYYEQYF. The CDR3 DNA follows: TGTGCCAGCTCGATTGGGGTGGCGGGATACTACGAGCAGTACTTC.

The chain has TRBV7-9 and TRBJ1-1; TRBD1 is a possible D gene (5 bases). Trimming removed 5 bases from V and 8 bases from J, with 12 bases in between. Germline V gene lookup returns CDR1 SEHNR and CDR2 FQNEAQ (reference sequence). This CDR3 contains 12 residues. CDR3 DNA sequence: TGTGCCAGCAGCCCCCCAGGGTACGAAGCTTTCTTT. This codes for CASSPPGYEAFF.

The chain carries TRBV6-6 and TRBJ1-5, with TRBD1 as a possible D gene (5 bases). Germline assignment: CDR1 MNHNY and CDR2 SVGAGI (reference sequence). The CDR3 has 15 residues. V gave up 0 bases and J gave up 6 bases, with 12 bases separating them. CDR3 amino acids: CASSYSRAGSQPQHF. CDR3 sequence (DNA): TGTGCCAGCAGTTACTCGAGGGCAGGGAGTCAGCCCCAGCATTTT.

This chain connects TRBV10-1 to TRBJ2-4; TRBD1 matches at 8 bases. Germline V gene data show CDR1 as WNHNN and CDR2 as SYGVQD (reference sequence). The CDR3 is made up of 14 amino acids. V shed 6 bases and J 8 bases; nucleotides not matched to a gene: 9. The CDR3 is CASSADRVTDIQYF. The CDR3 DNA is TGCGCCAGCAGCGCGGACAGGGTCACGGACATTCAGTACTTC.

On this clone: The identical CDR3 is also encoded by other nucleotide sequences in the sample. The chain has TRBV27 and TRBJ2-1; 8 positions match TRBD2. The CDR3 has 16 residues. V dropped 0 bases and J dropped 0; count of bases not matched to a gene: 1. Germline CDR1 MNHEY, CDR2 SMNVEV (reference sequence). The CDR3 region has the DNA TGTGCCAGCAGTTTATCTAGCGGGAACTCCTACAATGAGCAGTTCTTC. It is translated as CASSLSSGNSYNEQFF.

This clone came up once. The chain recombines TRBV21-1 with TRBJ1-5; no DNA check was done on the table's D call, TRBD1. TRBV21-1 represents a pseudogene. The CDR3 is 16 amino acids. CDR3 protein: CASKGLLRGPNQPQHF. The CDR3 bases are TGTGCCAGCAAAGGCCTCCTCAGGGGGCCCAATCAGCCCCAGCATTTT.